The clone carrying this T cell receptor (beta chain) was found a few times. Its antigen is undetermined. Every participating donor contributed about 10 milliliters of peripheral blood through a draw. The sample comes from a study of blood T cells in healthy people across ages. With a J-beta primer mix and a sample-barcoded 5' primer, a second PCR ran roughly 6 to 11 cycles. Every single cDNA molecule received a tag from a template-switch adaptor with 12 random nucleotides. MiXCR, run by TCRdb on the 5' RACE reads, gives a single entry per CDR3 protein. In the table there are just under 750,000 distinct CDR3 sequences, 22% of which are singletons. General study findings and limits: Because donor CMV status was unknown, expanded clonotype changes were possibly confounded. Aged donors had fewer naive CD4+ cells and lower diversity than long-lived donors.

V was pared by 3 bases and J by 5 bases, with 13 bases of the junction left unmatched. The CDR3 totals 16 residues. Germline CDR1 DFQATT, CDR2 SNEGSKA (reference sequence). The gene calls are TRBV20-1 and TRBJ2-4, with 7 nucleotides matching TRBD1. The source of this sequence is a man in his 70s in good health. Sequenced input: blood. CDR3 region: CSASFPGTEVENIQYF. Written as DNA, the CDR3 is TGCAGTGCTAGTTTCCCCGGGACAGAGGTAGAAAACATTCAGTACTTC.